This T cell receptor beta chain is from a study of blood T cell repertoires in COVID-19. Across the study: Donors in the United States, Italy and Spain gave samples during acute or convalescent COVID-19. From T cells, B-cell-depleted T cells, or PBMCs came the material, which was cDNA or gDNA.

CDR1 and CDR2 (germline): DFQATT, SNEGSKA (reference sequence). With 3 bases clipped from V and 2 bases from J, the junction kept 6 bases outside the gene matches. There are 15 residues in the CDR3. Authors' processing steps: Quantification of nucleated cells was approximated via reference gene primer amplification. Using immunoSEQ multiplex PCR, the repertoire was profiled, and TCRdb retains in-frame clones only, with some absent. V and J calls and clone size come straight from that table; D and trimming were deduced from the DNA. This repertoire shows tens of thousands of clones, 85% found once; its top ten account for more than 8%.

The chain couples TRBV20-1 to TRBJ2-3; 9 bases fit TRBD2. The TCR comes from a human donor in a cohort sampled during active COVID-19. Sequences were obtained from peripheral blood. The CDR3 spells CSASGSGGNTDTQYF. Here the CDR3 DNA reads TGCAGTGCTAGTGGCAGCGGGGGGAACACAGATACGCAGTATTTT.